The 3 T cell receptor beta chains given below trace back to one sample, sequenced in a study of T cell responses to AZD1222 COVID-19 vaccine. Assay: immunoSEQ multiplex PCR; the TCRdb copy retains only in-frame clones and omits some. The data hold around 120,000 clones, with roughly 86% observed a single time. The source material was peripheral blood, sampled on day 0 of AZD1222 vaccination. The receptor source for this set is an adult in good health.

This sequence joins TRBV3-1 (or the pseudogene TRBV3-2) and TRBJ2-7; no firm D call. Germline assignment: CDR1 LGHDT and CDR2 YNNKEL (reference sequence). There are 13 residues in the CDR3. The ends were cut back, 0 bases at V and 6 bases at J, with 9 bases in the middle. The CDR3 is CASSQESWGEQYF. The CDR3 DNA reads TGTGCCAGCAGCCAAGAATCATGGGGCGAGCAGTACTTC.

The chain combines TRBV7-6 with TRBJ2-7, with D possibly TRBD1 on 6 matching bases. V dropped 6 bases and J dropped 3 bases, with 18 bases sitting between them. The CDR3 has 15 residues. CDR1 is SGHVS, CDR2 FNYEAQ, per germline. CDR3 in DNA: TGTGCCAGCAGTATAGGGCAGGGGCCGGGCTACGAGCAGTACTTC. Protein sequence: CASSIGQGPGYEQYF.

A single count supports this clone. The J gene is TRBJ1-2, the V gene TRBV11-2, with a possible D match to TRBD1 (5 bases). The ends were cut back, 11 bases at V and 2 bases at J, with 15 bases in the middle. The CDR3 contains 13 residues. The germline CDR1 and CDR2 sequences are SGHAT and FQNNGV. The DNA for the CDR3 is TGTGCCGTCCCTTTGGGGGGGAACTATGGCTACACCTTC. Its translation: CAVPLGGNYGYTF. Drawing the rest from reference TRBV11-2 and TRBJ1-2, the complete variable domain is EAGVAQSPRYKIIEKRQSVAFWCNPISGHATLYWYQQILGQGPKLLIQFQNNGVVDDSQLPKDRFSAERLKGVDSTLKIQPAKLEDSAVYLCAVPLGGNYGYTFGSGTRLTVV.